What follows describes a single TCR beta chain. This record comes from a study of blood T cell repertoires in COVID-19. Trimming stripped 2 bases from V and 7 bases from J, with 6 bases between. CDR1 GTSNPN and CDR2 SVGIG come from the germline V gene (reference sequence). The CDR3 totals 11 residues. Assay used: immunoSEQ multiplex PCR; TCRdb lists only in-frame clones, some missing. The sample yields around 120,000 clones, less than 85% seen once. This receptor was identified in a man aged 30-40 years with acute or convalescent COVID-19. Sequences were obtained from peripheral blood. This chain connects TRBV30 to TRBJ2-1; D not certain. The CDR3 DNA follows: TGTGCCTGGAGTCCCTCGAATGAGCAGTTCTTC. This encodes CAWSPSNEQFF.